Here is one T cell receptor (beta chain) with its context. Its antigen remains undetermined. No much larger clonotype is one base removed from it; base qualities were not supplied. Libraries came from RACE. Reads for this sample came from a NextSeq 500. Library preparation attached unique molecular identifiers to individual cDNA molecules for quantitative, reproducible TCR counting. Both TCR alpha and TCR beta chains were sequenced from each blood RNA sample. Per the original workflow: Samples had a median of about 90,000 TCRs, with a range from about 20,000 to 690,600. V, J and CDR3 annotation of the TCR reads was performed with the Decombinator software suite. To make PS versus PT1 abundance plots, every sample was subsampled to the same number of TCRs (28,000). Expanded TCRs were defined as absent before sensitization and observed at least eight times at the 2-week time point. TCRdb reran the public reads through fastp at Q25 and MiXCR, keeping productive beta chains. Every CDR3 protein is listed once, alongside the most common genes and DNA of its rows. The V and J calls follow TCRdb's processing rather than the paper's. A total of roughly 100,000 distinct CDR3 sequences appear in this sample, roughly 9.1% of them only once. The ten largest account for approximately 3.8% of the sample.

This entry comes from a study of human T cells and chemical hapten exposure (dated by TCRdb to the early 2020s). Notes on the research overall: For sensitization, 2% DPC in acetone was applied to a roughly 2 cm by roughly 2 cm area of upper inner arm skin. Patch testing was done on the upper back using Finn chambers containing 0.01% DPC, and results were scored after 6 days according to International Contact Dermatitis Research Group standards. Libraries were combined into a pool for sequencing, and differences in TCR yield between samples came mainly from small differences in library volumes within the pool. Twenty-nine alopecia patients provided blood for TCR sequencing at one to four time points (pre-sensitization, 2, 6 and 24 weeks). Blood samples were taken from patients before sensitization (week 0) and at 2, 6 and about 24 weeks after DPC sensitization. Weekly therapeutic DPC doses were additionally applied to the scalp of patients throughout the roughly 23-week study period. This study followed changes in the peripheral blood TCR repertoire in vivo during primary and secondary sensitization of alopecia patients to the hapten diphenylcyclopropenone (DPC). Alopecia areata with under or over 50% scalp involvement, alopecia totalis and alopecia universalis were represented in the patient cohort, which was mostly female. Overall study outcomes, separate from this receptor: Because all patients had alopecia, a presumed autoimmune disease, the immune response of the patients might differ from that of healthy individuals. A positive correlation was found between the number of PT1 expanded TCRs and patch test score, with significance reached at thresholds 8, 16 and 32 but not 4. Significantly more large CDR3 similarity clusters were formed by expanded TCRs than by pre-sensitization or healthy control sets, consistent with antigen-driven responses. DPC sensitization did not change how many TCRs were above 1 in 1000 frequency, and no evidence was found of alterations in global repertoire structure. After repeated subsampling, the strength of the expansion versus patch-test correlation and the threshold at which it became significant changed.

The time point label here, explained by the study, means: pre-sensitization, week 0. The intended sense of this specimen's treatment or condition label: therapeutic diphenylcyclopropenone sensitization with weekly scalp DPC. At every patch-test visit, the blood draw took place before the patch test was put on. Eligible patients were aged 18 to 70, diagnosed with alopecia, deemed suitable for DPC therapy, and excluded if pregnant. Total RNA was extracted from unfractionated whole blood that had been collected in Tempus Blood RNA tubes. The CDR1 and CDR2 encoded by the germline V gene (reference sequence) are SEHNR and FQNEAQ. Its CDR3 holds 14 amino acids, cysteine through phenylalanine. Here the CDR3 DNA is all that survives: 42 bases in frame from base 1. The V and J ends are trimmed by 2 bases and 2 bases, leaving 9 bases between them.

Sequenced material: whole blood, taken in connection with sensitization to the hapten diphenylcyclopropenone (DPC). The receptor's source is a middle-aged woman with alopecia areata. Some clones in this sample may be carry-over from other donors' samples. The chain is made from TRBV7-9 and TRBJ2-5; the best D guess is TRBD1, with 6 bases matching. The nucleotides read TGTGCCAGCAGCTTATCAGGACAGCAAGAGACCCAGTACTTC. Translated, this is CASSLSGQQETQYF.